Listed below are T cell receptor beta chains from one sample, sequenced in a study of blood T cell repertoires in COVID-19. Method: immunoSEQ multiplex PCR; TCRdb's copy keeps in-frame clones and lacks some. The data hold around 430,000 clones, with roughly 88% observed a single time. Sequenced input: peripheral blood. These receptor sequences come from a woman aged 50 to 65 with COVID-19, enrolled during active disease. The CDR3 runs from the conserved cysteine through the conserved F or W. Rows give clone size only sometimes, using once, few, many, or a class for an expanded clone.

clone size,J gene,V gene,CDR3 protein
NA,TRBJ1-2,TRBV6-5,CASSPSEGAGYTF
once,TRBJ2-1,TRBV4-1,CASSQETSGGGNEQFF
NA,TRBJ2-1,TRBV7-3,CASSLTPSPSGEQFF
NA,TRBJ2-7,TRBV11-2,CASSPLLARLQYF
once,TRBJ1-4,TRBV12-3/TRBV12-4,CASRGGEKLFF
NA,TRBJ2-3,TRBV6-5,CASRRTASTDTQYF
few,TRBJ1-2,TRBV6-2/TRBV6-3,CASSYSYIGGGYTF
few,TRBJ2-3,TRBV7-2,CASSALQVTDTQYF
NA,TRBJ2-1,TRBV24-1,CATSDLGTGGLNEQFF
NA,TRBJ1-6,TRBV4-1,CASSQDAPQNSPLHF
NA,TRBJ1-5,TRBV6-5,CASGTGQGDQPQHF
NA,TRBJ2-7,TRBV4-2,CASSQAGTGGDEQYF
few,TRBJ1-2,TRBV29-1,CSVGQGNYGYTF
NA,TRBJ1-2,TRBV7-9,CASSEGQGILGYTF
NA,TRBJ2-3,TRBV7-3,CASSYTDPTSGGVQYF
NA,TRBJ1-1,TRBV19,CASSAGFNTEAFF
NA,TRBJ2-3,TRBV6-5,CASRDRATDTQYF